The 32 T cell receptor beta chains reported below all come from one sample, sequenced in a study of shared clonotypes between healthy human individuals. Repertoires were generated with immunoSEQ multiplex PCR, while TCRdb's copy carries only in-frame clones and drops some. Found here are under 1,100,000 clones, about three quarters of them singletons; the top ten hold 1.4% to 1.5%. Sequencing was carried out using memory CD4+ T cells sorted from blood. Subset defined: CD45RA-negative fraction. These receptors originate from a man aged 18 to 29 in good health.

The CDR3 here is CASKGEGGMNTEAFF. The CDR3 DNA is TGTGCCAGCAAGGGCGAGGGGGGGATGAACACTGAAGCTTTCTTT. V usage is TRBV6-1 and J usage is TRBJ1-1; D may be TRBD1 (6 bases). In germline, CDR1 is MNHNS, CDR2 SASEGT. The CDR3 is 15 amino acids. The germline V and J ends were trimmed by 7 bases and 0 bases, with 15 bases remaining between them.

This rearrangement joins TRBV6-6 to TRBJ2-1; the D gene is possibly TRBD1 (5 bases). The V gene lost 6 bases and the J gene lost 5 bases, with 17 bases spanning the gap. This CDR3 spans 15 amino acids. Germline lookup yields CDR1 MNHNY and CDR2 SVGAGI (reference sequence). CDR3 DNA sequence: TGTGCCAGCAGATACGACAGCAACACTCACAATGAGCAGTTCTTC. It codes for CASRYDSNTHNEQFF.

The gene calls are TRBV4-2 and TRBJ2-5; TRBD2 agrees at 8 bases. The germline V gene has CDR1 LGHNA and CDR2 YNFKEQ. The CDR3 is made up of 16 amino acids. Losses at the gene ends were 1 base for V and 4 bases for J; bases not matched to a gene: 8. CDR3 in amino acids: CASSQAHGAGGETQYF. Written as DNA, the CDR3 is TGTGCCAGCAGCCAAGCCCATGGGGCGGGAGGAGAGACCCAGTACTTC.

The chain recombines TRBV6-1 with TRBJ1-6; D is unclear. The V end was cut by 5 bases, the J end by 14 bases, with 10 bases between. Germline CDR1 reads MNHNS; CDR2 reads SASEGT. The CDR3 has 11 residues. In DNA, the CDR3 is TGTGCCAGCAGTCGGACGGCCTCCCTCCACTTT. Translated, it gives CASSRTASLHF.

The rearrangement joins TRBV10-3 to TRBJ1-6; 7 bases are a match to TRBD1. There are 14 residues in the CDR3. Germline V gene data show CDR1 as ENHRY and CDR2 as SYGVKD. The V segment lost 2 bases and the J segment 7 bases; nucleotides outside the gene matches: 2. CDR3 sequence reads: CAISEGQDNSPLHF. CDR3 DNA sequence: TGTGCCATCAGTGAGGGACAGGACAATTCACCCCTCCACTTT.

This chain uses TRBV6-1 with TRBJ1-2, with no clear D. Trimming cost V 7 bases and J 4 bases, with 7 bases left between them. CDR1 MNHNS and CDR2 SASEGT come from the germline V gene. CDR3 length: 11 amino acids. CDR3 coding DNA: TGTGCCAGCAACTCAGGCTATGGCTACACCTTC. Its protein product is CASNSGYGYTF.

This sequence joins TRBV11-3 and TRBJ2-5; 10 nucleotides agree with TRBD2. The germline CDR1 and CDR2 sequences are SGHNT and YENEEA. CDR3 length: 17 amino acids. Trimming took 4 bases from V and 6 from J; bases not matched to a gene: 14. The CDR3 DNA follows: TGTGCCAGCAGCTCCACATGGGGTAGCGGGAGGACCAAGACCCAGTACTTC. Amino acids: CASSSTWGSGRTKTQYF.

This chain links TRBV6-6 with TRBJ1-5, with D perhaps TRBD1 (5 bases). Trimming shortened V by 3 bases and J by 3 bases, and 9 bases separated the two germline ends. The V gene's germline CDR1 is MNHNY and CDR2 SVGAGI (reference sequence). The CDR3 is 14 amino acids. The CDR3 loop reads CASSYGGNNQPQHF. The CDR3 nucleotides read TGTGCCAGCAGTTATGGGGGGAACAATCAGCCCCAGCATTTT.

The rearrangement joins TRBV7-9 to TRBJ2-5, with TRBD1 matching over 7 bases. Germline values: CDR1 SEHNR, CDR2 FQNEAQ (reference sequence). V lost 2 bases and J lost 0; bases outside the gene matches: 6. The CDR3 runs to 16 residues. Here the CDR3 DNA reads TGTGCCAGCAGCTTATTGGTACAGGGGTACCAAGAGACCCAGTACTTC. This sequence encodes CASSLLVQGYQETQYF.

The J gene is TRBJ2-7, the V gene TRBV11-2; D not resolved. The length of the CDR3 is 14 residues. CDR1 and CDR2 from the germline V gene are SGHAT and FQNNGV. V was cut by 1 base and J by 0 bases, with 7 bases left in between. CDR3 DNA sequence: TGTGCCAGCAGCTTAGCCGACGGCTCCTACGAGCAGTACTTC. This gives the protein CASSLADGSYEQYF.

V usage is TRBV5-4 and J usage is TRBJ2-3, with D perhaps matching TRBD1 or TRBD2 (5 bases each). V lost 3 bases and J lost 0, with 11 bases in between. Per the germline V gene, CDR1 is SGHNT and CDR2 is YYREEE (reference sequence). The CDR3 spans 15 residues. The CDR3 loop is CASSSPRDSTDTQYF. CDR3 bases: TGTGCCAGCAGCTCCCCCCGGGACAGCACAGATACGCAGTATTTT.

This clone appeared a single time. The chain joins TRBV2 to TRBJ2-7; 8 nucleotides align to TRBD2. This CDR3 region has 15 residues. From germline, CDR1 is SNHLY and CDR2 FYNNEI. Losses at the gene ends were 3 bases for V and 3 bases for J; bases not matched to a gene: 7. The CDR3 DNA follows: TGTGCCAGCAGTGACTGGACTAGCTCTTTCTACGAGCAGTACTTC. Translation: CASSDWTSSFYEQYF. Complete variable domain (other parts from reference TRBV2 and TRBJ2-7): EPEVTQTPSHQVTQMGQEVILRCVPISNHLYFYWYRQILGQKVEFLVSFYNNEISEKSEIFDDQFSVERPDGSNFTLKIRSTKLEDSAMYFCASSDWTSSFYEQYFGPGTRLTVT.

In its sample, this clone was seen once. The rearrangement uses TRBV7-9 and TRBJ2-7, with 9 bases matching TRBD1. Germline CDR1 SEHNR, CDR2 FQNEAQ (reference sequence). V shed 4 bases and J 4 bases; nucleotides not matched to a gene: 5. The CDR3 runs 14 residues. The CDR3 spells CASSYGTGRYEQYF. The CDR3 bases are TGTGCCAGCAGCTATGGGACAGGGAGATACGAGCAGTACTTC. Combining the CDR3 with reference TRBV7-9 and TRBJ2-7 gives the whole variable domain DTGVSQNPRHKITKRGQNVTFRCDPISEHNRLYWYRQTLGQGPEFLTYFQNEAQLEKSRLLSDRFSAERPKGSFSTLEIQRTEQGDSAMYLCASSYGTGRYEQYFGPGTRLTVT.

V usage is TRBV7-9 and J usage is TRBJ2-5, with 7 bases fitting TRBD2. Germline CDR1 reads SEHNR; CDR2 reads FQNEAQ (reference sequence). The CDR3 totals 14 residues. J lost 2 bases, V lost 4 bases, and 4 bases had no gene match. The CDR3 coding sequence is TGTGCCAGCAGCTGGGGGGGTTTACAAGAGACCCAGTACTTC. This gives the protein CASSWGGLQETQYF.

This clone was recorded a few times. This chain links TRBV10-3 with TRBJ1-1, with 8 bases lining up with TRBD1. J was trimmed by 3 bases and V by 6 bases; bases with no gene match: 3. The V gene's germline CDR1 is ENHRY and CDR2 SYGVKD. The CDR3 runs 13 residues. The CDR3 reads CAIRSTGDTEAFF. The CDR3 DNA follows: TGTGCCATCAGATCGACAGGGGACACTGAAGCTTTCTTT.

J is TRBJ2-7 and V is TRBV2; either TRBD1 or TRBD2 may fit D (5 bases each). Germline V gene data show CDR1 as SNHLY and CDR2 as FYNNEI. With 6 bases removed from V and 4 bases from J, the gap between germline ends came to 16 bases. This CDR3 is 14 amino acids long. CDR3 sequence (DNA): TGTGCCAGCAGCAAACAATATTGGGGGTACGAGCAGTACTTC. It yields the protein CASSKQYWGYEQYF.

The J gene is TRBJ2-6, the V gene TRBV5-1; TRBD1 matches at 8 bases. Germline CDR1 and CDR2: SGHRS and YFSETQ. The CDR3 is made up of 15 amino acids. V dropped 7 bases and J dropped 0; count of bases not matched to a gene: 3. The CDR3 reads CASRDRTSGANVLTF. The CDR3 DNA reads as TGCGCCAGCCGGGACAGGACCTCTGGGGCCAACGTCCTGACTTTC.

Note on this clone: The sample contains more than one DNA sequence encoding this CDR3. The chain carries TRBV29-1 and TRBJ2-7; the D gene is possibly TRBD2 (5 bases). There are 11 residues in the CDR3. Germline values: CDR1 SQVTM, CDR2 ANQGSEA. V was pared by 4 bases and J by 6 bases, with 10 bases between. The CDR3 reads CSVAPGGEQYF. CDR3 in DNA: TGCAGCGTTGCACCAGGAGGCGAGCAGTACTTC.

This clone was detected ten times or more. In the same sample, other DNA sequences code for this CDR3. The chain links TRBV9 to TRBJ2-7; possibly TRBD1 for D (7 bases). CDR3 size: 13 residues. Trimming stripped 1 base from V and 3 bases from J, with 8 bases between. The germline gives CDR1 SGDLS, CDR2 YYNGEE. CDR3 amino acids: CASSVQGGYEQYF. The CDR3, as DNA: TGTGCCAGCAGCGTACAGGGGGGCTACGAGCAGTACTTC.

This chain links TRBV5-1 with TRBJ2-3; no reliable D call. Germline CDR1 reads SGHRS; CDR2 reads YFSETQ. The CDR3 is 15 residues long. Trimming removed 6 bases from V and 2 bases from J, with 16 bases in between. CDR3 amino acids: CASKSQGWATDTQYF. In DNA, the CDR3 is TGCGCCAGCAAGAGCCAAGGCTGGGCCACAGATACGCAGTATTTT.

A word on this clone: Different DNA sequences within this sample yield the same CDR3. The V and J genes are TRBV30 and TRBJ1-5; no reliable D call. V was trimmed by 0 bases and J by 1 base, leaving 4 bases between them. The CDR3 runs to 13 residues. CDR1 is GTSNPN, CDR2 SVGIG, per germline (reference sequence). CDR3 region: CAWSVESNQPQHF. The CDR3 DNA reads as TGTGCCTGGAGTGTAGAAAGCAATCAGCCCCAGCATTTT. The whole variable domain, filled in from reference TRBV30 and TRBJ1-5, reads SQTIHQWPATLVQPVGSPLSLECTVEGTSNPNLYWYRQAAGRGLQLLFYSVGIGQISSEVPQNLSASRPQDRQFILSSKKLLLSDSGFYLCAWSVESNQPQHFGDGTRLSIL.

The gene calls are TRBV10-3 and TRBJ2-5; D might be TRBD1 or TRBD2, each matching 6 bases. Trimming left V 9 bases short and J 0 bases short, with 20 bases between. Germline lookup yields CDR1 ENHRY and CDR2 SYGVKD. This CDR3 contains 16 residues. The CDR3 sequence: CAMSPGVGGYQETQYF. The CDR3 coding sequence is TGTGCCATGTCCCCGGGGGTAGGGGGGTACCAAGAGACCCAGTACTTC.

This clone was detected only a few times. V is TRBV5-4 and J is TRBJ1-6, with a tentative D call TRBD1 (6 bases). The CDR3 runs to 15 residues. In germline, CDR1 is SGHNT, CDR2 YYREEE (reference sequence). V gave up 4 bases and J gave up 9 bases, with 17 bases separating them. As DNA, the CDR3 is TGTGCCAGCAGCCCCGAGGCAGGGGATACTTCACCCCTCCACTTT. Its translation: CASSPEAGDTSPLHF.

This clone was counted a single time. In DNA, the CDR3 is TGTGCCTGGAGTGAAGGGGGAGCGGGAGGGTTCGAGCAGTACTTC. Amino acid sequence: CAWSEGGAGGFEQYF. The genes are TRBV30 and TRBJ2-7, with 10 nucleotides matching TRBD2. Unmatched junction bases numbered 9, after V lost 1 base and J lost 6 bases. CDR1 is GTSNPN and CDR2 is SVGIG in the germline V gene (reference sequence). This CDR3 contains 15 residues. The full variable domain, with the rest looked up from reference TRBV30 and TRBJ2-7, is SQTIHQWPATLVQPVGSPLSLECTVEGTSNPNLYWYRQAAGRGLQLLFYSVGIGQISSEVPQNLSASRPQDRQFILSSKKLLLSDSGFYLCAWSEGGAGGFEQYFGPGTRLTVT.

The chain combines TRBV19 with TRBJ2-3; D might be TRBD2 (6 bases). With 6 bases removed from V and 2 bases from J, the gap between germline ends came to 9 bases. CDR3 length equals 13 residues. Germline values: CDR1 LNHDA, CDR2 SQIVND (reference sequence). The DNA of the CDR3 is TGTGCCAGTAGCCGGACTACCACAGATACGCAGTATTTT. Amino acid sequence: CASSRTTTDTQYF.

The J gene is TRBJ2-1, the V gene TRBV15; possibly TRBD2 for D (5 bases). Germline V gene data show CDR1 as LNHNV and CDR2 as YYDKDF (reference sequence). The CDR3 sequence is 14 residues long. Trimming pared 2 bases from V and 6 bases from J, leaving 11 bases between. In DNA, the CDR3 is TGTGCCACCAGCAGACCTACCGGGATCAATGAGCAGTTCTTC. Protein: CATSRPTGINEQFF.

V usage is TRBV19 and J usage is TRBJ1-2; a weak D match, TRBD1 (5 bases). There are 16 residues in the CDR3. V was trimmed by 5 bases and J by 2 bases, leaving 18 bases between them. Per germline, CDR1 LNHDA and CDR2 SQIVND (reference sequence). In nucleotides, the CDR3 is TGTGCCAGTAGTCCTCGGGGACGTCGAGGGAACTATGGCTACACCTTC. Its translation: CASSPRGRRGNYGYTF.

This clone was observed once. V gene TRBV7-8 combines with J gene TRBJ1-2; D gene ambiguous. Germline CDR1 and CDR2: SGHVS and FQNEAQ. The CDR3 totals 13 residues. Between the trimmed V and J ends, which lost 3 bases and 5 bases, there was a span of 10 bases. The CDR3 loop is CASSLRDAYGYTF. CDR3 nucleotide sequence: TGTGCCAGCAGCTTGCGCGATGCATATGGCTACACCTTC.

V usage is TRBV10-1 and J usage is TRBJ2-3; D remains ambiguous. This CDR3 has 13 residues. Germline V gives CDR1 WNHNN, CDR2 SYGVQD (reference sequence). Trimming cost V 8 bases and J 1 base, with 10 bases left between them. CDR3 sequence reads: CASGKLGTDTQYF. In nucleotides, the CDR3 is TGCGCCAGCGGCAAGCTCGGCACAGATACGCAGTATTTT.

V gene TRBV11-3 combines with J gene TRBJ2-7, with 7 bases aligning to TRBD2. V lost 8 bases to trimming and J lost 1 base; unmatched junction nucleotides: 11. The CDR3 sequence is 15 residues long. From germline, CDR1 is SGHNT and CDR2 YENEEA. The CDR3 DNA is TGTGCCAGCGCATCCCGGGGGACTACGTCCTACGAGCAGTACTTC. It is translated as CASASRGTTSYEQYF.

The chain combines TRBV9 with TRBJ2-2, with D perhaps TRBD1 (6 bases). The CDR3 is made up of 15 amino acids. From germline, CDR1 is SGDLS and CDR2 YYNGEE. With 4 bases removed from V and 1 base from J, the gap between germline ends came to 11 bases. The CDR3 loop is CASSRATGNTGELFF. The CDR3 nucleotides read TGTGCCAGCAGCCGTGCGACAGGGAACACCGGGGAGCTGTTTTTT.

CDR3 in DNA: TGTGCCAGCAGTGGGACTTTCAAAGAGACCCAGTACTTC. Protein product: CASSGTFKETQYF. The chain joins TRBV6-1 to TRBJ2-5, with a possible D match to TRBD2 (5 bases). This CDR3 has 13 amino acids. V lost 4 bases and J 3 bases, leaving 9 bases between the germline ends. The V gene's germline CDR1 is MNHNS and CDR2 SASEGT.